The clone carrying this T cell receptor beta chain was recorded a few times. Its target is unknown. This entry is derived from a study of post-analysis software for immune sequencing data. Study context: Multiple sclerosis in the patients followed relapsing-remitting, secondary progressive and progressive-relapsing courses. Study-wide results and caveats: There were a few TRBV segments more frequent in patients than controls, and TRBV5-6, TRBV5-1 and TRBV20-1 were among them. Samples prepared in the same batch strongly co-clustered by F measure. Multiple sclerosis was associated with a significant reduction in normalized Chao1 diversity relative to controls.

Unique molecular identifiers featured in each of the TCR beta cDNA libraries. When about 1 to 11 million T cells were used, they gave roughly 500,000 cDNA molecules. TCRdb used MiXCR to reprocess the PCR reads, holding one entry per CDR3 protein. The sample holds about 380,000 distinct CDR3 sequences, roughly 36% seen once. V lost 4 bases and J lost 2, with 19 bases in between. Germline V CDR1 and CDR2: SGDLS, YYNGEE. CDR3 length equals 18 residues. V gene TRBV9 combines with J gene TRBJ2-6; D is perhaps TRBD2 (5 bases). The clonotype was recovered from a girl between 10 and 17 years old with multiple sclerosis. The sample was blood. This CDR3 reads CASSPFWENRAGANVLTF. The CDR3 bases are TGTGCCAGCAGCCCATTCTGGGAGAACCGGGCTGGGGCCAACGTCCTGACTTTC.